This TCR beta chain is drawn from a study of technical replicates of blood from four donors. Libraries were prepared by immunoSEQ multiplex PCR; TCRdb keeps only in-frame clonotypes and omits some of them. The table lists approximately 68,000 clones, less than 98% of them singletons, with 0.25% to 0.3% in the top ten. The CDR3 has 16 amino acids. CDR1 and CDR2 from the germline V gene are MNHEY and SVGAGI. J gave up 3 bases and V 0 bases, and 5 bases lay outside the gene matches. The chain couples TRBV6-5 to TRBJ2-7; TRBD2 agrees at 10 bases. This TCR came from a human donor in good health. Sample: T cells isolated from PBMCs. The CDR3: CASSYSTASGSYEQYF. The CDR3 DNA sequence: TGTGCCAGCAGTTACTCGACCGCTAGCGGGAGCTACGAGCAGTACTTC.